The clone carrying this T cell receptor beta chain was recorded a few times. Its antigen remains unidentified. The data originate from a study of cytomegalovirus exposure and HLA in healthy donors. Overall study: Unique TCR beta sequences numbering some 110 million came from around 180 million T cells in an earlier analysis.

Study outcomes and limitations: TRBV6-2, TRBV6-3 and some other V segments were excluded as indistinguishable. Researchers reported in a later analysis that a missense DCLRE1C variant was tied to TCR beta V- and J-gene trimming.

The PCR contained 60 Vbeta and 13 Jbeta primers. Authors' processing steps: Later, 75 million to 100 million unique TCR beta chains were counted in an analysis, and 10 million to 12 million of them were shared. The repertoire was sequenced with immunoSEQ multiplex PCR; TCRdb's copy has only in-frame clones and lacks some. The V and J calls and clone size were taken over from that table, and D and trimming were inferred from the DNA. Of 95,000 to 100,000 clones in the sample, roughly four fifths were seen once. Trimming pared 4 bases from V and 4 bases from J, leaving 20 bases between. Germline assignment: CDR1 SGHRS and CDR2 YFSETQ. CDR3 length: 16 residues.

Sample: PBMCs. The TCR comes from a human donor in good health. The chain uses TRBV5-1 and TRBJ1-1; TRBD1 is a possible D gene (6 bases). The CDR3 DNA sequence: TGCGCCAGCAGCCGAGGGGGAGCAGGGGCTGGCACTGAAGCTTTCTTT. Protein product: CASSRGGAGAGTEAFF. Using reference TRBV5-1 and TRBJ1-1 for the parts outside the CDR3, the full variable domain is KAGVTQTPRYLIKTRGQQVTLSCSPISGHRSVSWYQQTPGQGLQFLFEYFSETQRNKGNFPGRFSGRQFSNSRSEMNVSTLELGDSALYLCASSRGGAGAGTEAFFGQGTRLTVV.